This T cell receptor beta chain was documented in a study of CD8+ T cells in alopecia areata. In the study overall: Treated patients were dosed with oral tofacitinib, taking 5 to 10 mg twice daily. Among treated patients, severity was scored by affected scalp area percentage.

This CDR3 spans 13 amino acids. The V and J ends lost 0 bases and 8 bases respectively, with 10 bases between them. The V gene's germline CDR1 is MGHDK and CDR2 SYGVNS. Following RNA extraction, reverse transcription yielded cDNA that acted as the sequencing template. The protocol was immunoSEQ multiplex PCR, while the TCRdb copy is restricted to in-frame clones and leaves out a portion. The sample consists of about 250,000 clones, about 62% of them appearing once. The treatment here: oral pan-JAK inhibitor, 5-10 mg twice daily. Peripheral blood, together with lesional scalp punch biopsies, was collected from alopecia areata patients.

This clonotype was sampled from a human donor with alopecia areata. The J gene is TRBJ1-2, the V gene TRBV25-1; D is possibly TRBD1 (5 bases). Here the sequenced sample was CD4+ T cells sorted from blood, taken at approximately week 52, from a patient treated with tofacitinib. In DNA, the CDR3 is TGTGCCAGCAGTGAATATACGGGACGCGGCTACACCTTC. Protein product: CASSEYTGRGYTF.